The rows below give T cell receptor beta chains drawn from one sample of a study of technical replicates of blood from a few donors. Profiled with immunoSEQ multiplex PCR; TCRdb holds only in-frame clones, not every one. The sample has tens of thousands of clones, around 90% seen once. The sample comprised T cells isolated from PBMCs. All receptors come from a human donor in good health. The CDR3 runs from the conserved cysteine through the conserved F or W. A D gene is named only where the DNA matches it firmly. Size values are once, few and many counts, or a class for expanded clones, and some rows have none.

D gene	clone size	V gene	J gene	CDR3 protein
TRBD2	-	TRBV5-1	TRBJ2-7	CASSLGVAGAFSYEQYF
-	few	TRBV30	TRBJ1-1	CAWSVSNTEAFF
-	-	TRBV28	TRBJ2-5	CASSLEGSVETQYF
TRBD2	-	TRBV5-4	TRBJ2-7	CASSRAGLAPYEQYF
-	-	TRBV6-6	TRBJ2-1	CASSGGQTYVNEQFF
TRBD1	-	TRBV9	TRBJ1-4	CASSVDGQGILNEKLFF
-	-	TRBV7-3	TRBJ2-6	CAGGSGPGGGANVLTF
-	-	TRBV10-2	TRBJ2-6	CASSVYSSGANVLTF
-	-	TRBV29-1	TRBJ1-1	CSVQGYTEAFF
-	once	TRBV4-1	TRBJ2-2	CASSLWPLDTGELFF
-	-	TRBV7-8	TRBJ1-4	CASSQGRQGEKLFF
-	-	TRBV4-1	TRBJ1-4	CASSQGGIATNEKLFF
TRBD1	-	TRBV28	TRBJ1-4	CASSGPIQGAGGNEKLFF
-	-	TRBV20-1	TRBJ2-1	CSVNTFYEQFF
TRBD1	-	TRBV5-4	TRBJ2-7	CASSGDRGLSYEQYF
TRBD2	-	TRBV6-5	TRBJ2-1	CASRREAGYNEQFF
TRBD2	-	TRBV4-3	TRBJ2-1	CASSQDNSGSSYNEQFF
TRBD2	-	TRBV27	TRBJ2-5	CASRLSSGALWYQETQYF
-	-	TRBV10-3	TRBJ1-5	CAISASQPQHF
-	-	TRBV30	TRBJ1-1	CASRGTEAFF
TRBD2	-	TRBV2	TRBJ2-1	CASSDSGRIFHEQFF
-	-	TRBV4-1	TRBJ1-1	CASSQDTGSLNLMNTEAFF
TRBD2	-	TRBV9	TRBJ2-2	CASSVALAGSIRELFF